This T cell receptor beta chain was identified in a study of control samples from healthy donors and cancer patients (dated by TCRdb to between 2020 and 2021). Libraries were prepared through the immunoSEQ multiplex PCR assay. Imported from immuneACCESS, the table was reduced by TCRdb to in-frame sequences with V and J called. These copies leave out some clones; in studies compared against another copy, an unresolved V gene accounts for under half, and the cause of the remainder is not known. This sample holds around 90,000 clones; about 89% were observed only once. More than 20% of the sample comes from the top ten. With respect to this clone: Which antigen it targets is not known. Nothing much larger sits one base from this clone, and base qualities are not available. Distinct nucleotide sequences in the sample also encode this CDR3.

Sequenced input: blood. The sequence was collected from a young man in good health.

The nucleotides are TGTGCCTGGAGTGGGGGGTATGGCTACACCTTC. This sequence encodes CAWSGGYGYTF. The chain couples TRBV30 to TRBJ1-2; a weak D assignment points to TRBD1 (5 bases agree). The CDR1 and CDR2 encoded by the germline V gene (reference sequence) are GTSNPN and SVGIG. The V and J ends are trimmed by 1 base and 5 bases, leaving 5 bases between them. CDR3 length: 11 amino acids, cysteine to phenylalanine. The CDR3 DNA has 33 bases and is translated from base 1.